Listed below are T cell receptor beta chains from one sample, sequenced in a study of OX40 agonist ivuxolimab in advanced cancers. Data came from immunoSEQ multiplex PCR; TCRdb stores just in-frame clones and leaves some out. Here the sample spans some 74,000 clones, around 80% being singletons. The sequenced sample was CD4+ or CD8+ T cells sorted from blood, obtained in a trial of the OX40 agonist ivuxolimab. The source is an adult with an advanced solid tumor such as melanoma, head and neck, liver or kidney cancer. Each CDR3 is given without its conserved first and last residue.

v_gene	j_gene	CDR3aa
TRBV28	TRBJ1-5	ASSFVGNQPQH
TRBV9	TRBJ1-4	ASSVGVDRLAEKLF
TRBV11-2	TRBJ2-7	ASSLESDRAYEQY
TRBV5-1	TRBJ2-1	ASSLDSSYNEQF
TRBV5-1	TRBJ2-2	ASSPDRANTGELF
TRBV19	TRBJ1-4	ASSIDPASGEKLF
TRBV6-6	TRBJ2-5	ASSLGQGVLETQY
TRBV7-8	TRBJ2-7	ASQQGIKEGEQY
TRBV5-5	TRBJ1-4	ASAEEARNEKLF
TRBV20-1	TRBJ1-2	SADDNYGYT
TRBV5-1	TRBJ1-1	ASSPQFGTGIEAF
TRBV5-6	TRBJ2-5	ASSLGQGVETQY
TRBV6-1	TRBJ1-5	ASSLVRQPQH
TRBV10-3	TRBJ1-2	AISEGGDNYGYT
TRBV27	TRBJ1-3	ASGSTWGSGNTIY
TRBV27	TRBJ1-5	ASSHHGTDASISNQPQH
TRBV15	TRBJ1-6	ATSRQGYNSPLH
TRBV19	TRBJ1-4	ATGGSTNEKLF
TRBV6-5	TRBJ1-5	ASSYVDSNQPQH
TRBV7-8	TRBJ2-1	ASSRWASGGSTYNEQF
TRBV6-5	TRBJ2-5	ASTTGTGERTQY
TRBV6-5	TRBJ2-1	ASKWINEQF
TRBV21-1	TRBJ2-7	ASSKRPGGAEQY
TRBV5-1	TRBJ1-4	ASSLAIAAPGQLDATNEKLF
TRBV20-1	TRBJ2-1	SASEVGEQF
TRBV5-1	TRBJ2-3	ASGHGLSTDTQY
TRBV5-6	TRBJ1-1	ASSAGGTTEAF
TRBV5-1	TRBJ2-3	ASSLSGVGTDTQY
TRBV19	TRBJ1-2	ASSIQGGGYT
TRBV2	TRBJ1-2	ASSDGYT
TRBV7-6	TRBJ2-5	ASSPGAVQQETQY
TRBV29-1	TRBJ2-6	SVIDGRSGANVLT
TRBV7-2	TRBJ1-2	ASSPGAGGGYT
TRBV29-1	TRBJ2-1	SAYLGYNEQF
TRBV5-6	TRBJ2-3	ASSLEGADTQY